The 28 T cell receptor beta chains below were found in one sample sequenced in a study of shared clonotypes between healthy human individuals. Clones were sequenced by immunoSEQ multiplex PCR, and TCRdb holds only the in-frame ones, with some missing. Counted here are 2 million to 3 million clones, approximately 93% occurring once; the ten biggest clones make up 0.35% to 0.45%. The sample taken for sequencing was naive CD4+ T cells from PBMCs. Subset defined: CD45RA+ positively selected. The receptors were sampled from a man between 18 and 35 years old in good health. Some clones in this sample may be carry-over from other donors' samples.

V and J are TRBV13 and TRBJ2-2, with TRBD1 matching 12 bases. V shed 6 bases, J shed 6 bases, and the junction held 5 bases outside the gene matches. This CDR3 has 15 residues. Germline assignment: CDR1 PRHDT and CDR2 FYEKMQ (reference sequence). In nucleotides, the CDR3 is TGTGCCAGCAGATTGGGACAGGGGGCGCCCGGGGAGCTGTTTTTT. Its translation is CASRLGQGAPGELFF. Full variable domain (rest looked up from reference TRBV13 and TRBJ2-2): AAGVIQSPRHLIKEKRETATLKCYPIPRHDTVYWYQQGPGQDPQFLISFYEKMQSDKGSIPDRFSAQQFSDYHSELNMSSLELGDSALYFCASRLGQGAPGELFFGEGSRLTVL.

V and J are TRBV11-1 and TRBJ2-5, with TRBD1 matching 8 bases. This CDR3 comprises 15 residues. The germline V gene encodes CDR1 SGHAT and CDR2 FQDESV (reference sequence). With 5 bases clipped from V and 5 bases from J, the junction kept 10 bases outside the gene matches. In DNA, the CDR3 is TGTGCCAGCAGCCCGACCAGGGGGCGCAGGGAGACCCAGTACTTC. It codes for CASSPTRGRRETQYF.

Only one count was recorded for this clone. The chain combines TRBV7-6 with TRBJ2-5; 7 nucleotides match TRBD1. CDR1 and CDR2 from the germline V gene are SGHVS and FNYEAQ. This CDR3 contains 16 residues. The V segment lost 2 bases and the J segment 7 bases; nucleotides outside the gene matches: 13. The CDR3 sequence: CASSLPRPGPGGTQYF. CDR3 sequence (DNA): TGTGCCAGCAGCTTACCTCGCCCGGGGCCAGGGGGGACCCAGTACTTC.

J is TRBJ2-7 and V is TRBV7-6; TRBD1 aligns across 11 bases. V lost 0 bases to trimming and J lost 9 bases; unmatched junction nucleotides: 7. In germline, CDR1 is SGHVS, CDR2 FNYEAQ. The CDR3 loop spans 15 amino acids. Here the CDR3 DNA reads TGTGCCAGCAGCTTAGCGGGACAGGGGGTTCGAAGGCAGTACTTC. Translating it yields CASSLAGQGVRRQYF. Looking up the rest from reference TRBV7-6 and TRBJ2-7 gives the full variable domain: GAGVSQSPRYKVTKRGQDVALRCDPISGHVSLYWYRQALGQGPEFLTYFNYEAQQDKSGLPNDRFSAERPEGSISTLTIQRTEQRDSAMYRCASSLAGQGVRRQYFGPGTRLTVT.

In DNA, the CDR3 is TGTGCCAGCAGGGAGACAGGGGAGGCGGGAGGCTACACCTTC. Translation gives CASRETGEAGGYTF. The chain links TRBV7-3 to TRBJ1-2; 8 bases align to TRBD1. From germline, CDR1 is SGHTA and CDR2 FQGTGA. The V segment lost 6 bases and the J segment 8 bases; nucleotides outside the gene matches: 11. The length of the CDR3 is 14 residues.

The V gene is TRBV11-2, the J gene TRBJ1-2; D not certain. CDR1 and CDR2 (germline): SGHAT, FQNNGV. The CDR3 covers 13 residues. V lost 5 bases, J lost 3 bases, and 10 bases lay in between. CDR3 sequence reads: CASSPTEDYGYTF. CDR3 bases: TGTGCCAGCAGCCCAACGGAGGACTATGGCTACACCTTC.

The rearrangement links TRBV7-8 to TRBJ2-1, with 14 bases identical to TRBD2. The V segment lost 1 base and the J segment 8 bases; nucleotides outside the gene matches: 7. The CDR3 runs to 17 residues. Germline lookup yields CDR1 SGHVS and CDR2 FQNEAQ. CDR3 nucleotide sequence: TGTGCCAGCAGCTTAGGGACTAGCGGGAGGATTGTGGATGAGCAGTTCTTC. It translates to CASSLGTSGRIVDEQFF.

The rearrangement joins TRBV19 to TRBJ2-1, with 11 bases identical to TRBD2. CDR3 length: 15 amino acids. CDR1 is LNHDA, CDR2 SQIVND, per germline (reference sequence). V trimming: 5 bases; J trimming: 6 bases; junction bases outside the gene matches: 6. The CDR3 nucleotides are TGTGCCAGTAGTCCCACTAGCGGGAGTCCCAATGAGCAGTTCTTC. Its protein product is CASSPTSGSPNEQFF.

The chain couples TRBV15 to TRBJ2-3; D might be TRBD1 (6 bases). Trimming pared 0 bases from V and 7 bases from J, leaving 11 bases between. Germline values: CDR1 LNHNV, CDR2 YYDKDF (reference sequence). There are 14 residues in the CDR3. CDR3 region: CATSRDGQGNTQYF. Here the CDR3 DNA reads TGTGCCACCAGCAGAGATGGGCAGGGGAATACGCAGTATTTT.

The genes are TRBV27 and TRBJ1-2; D gene ambiguous. This CDR3 spans 11 amino acids. From germline, CDR1 is MNHEY and CDR2 SMNVEV (reference sequence). The V end was cut by 8 bases, the J end by 2 bases, with 6 bases between. The CDR3, as DNA: TGTGCCAGCCTCCAGAACTATGGCTACACCTTC. Protein product: CASLQNYGYTF.

V usage is TRBV19 and J usage is TRBJ2-5; the D gene is possibly TRBD1 (6 bases). There are 15 residues in the CDR3. The germline V gene has CDR1 LNHDA and CDR2 SQIVND (reference sequence). V gave up 3 bases and J gave up 3 bases, with 14 bases separating them. The CDR3 reads CASSISTGRKETQYF. In DNA form, the CDR3 reads TGTGCCAGTAGTATTTCTACAGGGCGTAAAGAGACCCAGTACTTC.

The chain recombines TRBV21-1 with TRBJ2-7; the table assigns TRBD2, which was not confirmed against the DNA. TRBV21-1 is a pseudogene. This CDR3 spans 15 amino acids. The CDR3 loop reads CASSPPGGRAYEQYF. In nucleotides, the CDR3 is TGTGCCAGCAGCCCCCCGGGCGGGAGGGCCTACGAGCAGTACTTC.

This clone has a handful of counts. The chain carries TRBV5-1 and TRBJ1-5; weak D call: TRBD1 (5 bases). This CDR3 contains 15 residues. V lost 0 bases, J lost 6 bases, and 13 bases lay in between. The V gene's germline CDR1 is SGHRS and CDR2 YFSETQ. Here the CDR3 DNA reads TGCGCCAGCAGCTTGGCACCAGGGAGTGCTCAGCCCCAGCATTTT. This encodes CASSLAPGSAQPQHF.

This sequence joins TRBV7-9 and TRBJ1-1; weak D call: TRBD1 (6 bases). The V end lost 1 base, the J end lost 1 base, and 16 bases lay between the germline ends. Germline CDR1 reads SEHNR; CDR2 reads FQNEAQ (reference sequence). The CDR3 is 17 amino acids. The CDR3 DNA is TGTGCCAGCAGCTTAGGGGGGCAGGGTTGGAGGAACACTGAAGCTTTCTTT. Translation gives CASSLGGQGWRNTEAFF.

V is TRBV2 and J is TRBJ1-3; D unclear. The ends were cut back, 5 bases at V and 0 bases at J, with 8 bases in the middle. The CDR3 totals 14 residues. Germline-derived CDR1 and CDR2 are SNHLY and FYNNEI. CDR3 coding DNA: TGTGCCAGCAGTCCTACAGCCTCTGGAAACACCATATATTTT. Its translation: CASSPTASGNTIYF.

The CDR3, as DNA: TGTGCCAGCAGCCCGTCGGCAGAACGAGGTCGCGAGCAGTACTTC. Its translation: CASSPSAERGREQYF. The J gene is TRBJ2-7, the V gene TRBV11-3; D is uncertain. Trimming took 5 bases from V and 6 from J, leaving 20 bases between them. The CDR3 loop spans 15 amino acids. The V gene's germline CDR1 is SGHNT and CDR2 YENEEA.

Concerning this clone itself: This CDR3 is also generated by other DNA sequences in the sample. V and J are TRBV9 and TRBJ2-5; D is unresolved. CDR1 and CDR2 (germline): SGDLS, YYNGEE. CDR3 length: 13 amino acids. The germline V and J ends were trimmed by 0 bases and 1 base, with 4 bases remaining between them. The CDR3 bases are TGTGCCAGCAGCGTAGATCCCCAAGAGACCCAGTACTTC. Translating gives CASSVDPQETQYF.

V is TRBV6-7 and J is TRBJ1-2; D might be TRBD1 (5 bases). TRBV6-7 counts as an open reading frame of uncertain function. V shed 4 bases and J shed 8 bases, with 20 bases lying between them. The CDR3 length is 15 residues. The CDR3 spells CASSWLIFLGRGYTF. The CDR3, as DNA: TGTGCCAGCAGTTGGTTGATTTTTCTGGGACGAGGCTACACCTTC.

This clone has just one count. The rearrangement links TRBV7-2 to TRBJ2-1; 7 bases are a match to TRBD1. V trimming: 0 bases; J trimming: 7 bases; junction bases outside the gene matches: 6. The CDR3 length is 15 residues. CDR1 is SGHTA and CDR2 is FQGNSA in the germline V gene. CDR3 protein: CASSLARGLGNEQFF. The CDR3 coding sequence is TGTGCCAGCAGCTTAGCGAGGGGGCTCGGTAATGAGCAGTTCTTC.

V is TRBV27 and J is TRBJ2-5; D is uncertain. The CDR3 spans 14 residues. Trimming pared 8 bases from V and 5 bases from J, leaving 18 bases between. Germline V CDR1 and CDR2: MNHEY, SMNVEV (reference sequence). The CDR3 DNA is TGTGCCAGCTCCCGGCCCGAGTCCTTGGAGACCCAGTACTTC. Protein: CASSRPESLETQYF.

This rearrangement joins TRBV6-5 to TRBJ1-2; D is unresolved. The CDR3 has 11 amino acids. Germline loops: CDR1 MNHEY, CDR2 SVGAGI. V was trimmed by 8 bases and J by 8 bases, leaving 12 bases between them. As DNA, the CDR3 is TGTGCCAGCCAAAGCGGCTGGGGCTACACCTTC. Translated: CASQSGWGYTF.

The genes are TRBV10-3 and TRBJ2-3, with TRBD2 matching 10 bases. V shed 4 bases and J 3 bases; nucleotides not matched to a gene: 13. This CDR3 is built from 18 residues. The germline V gene has CDR1 ENHRY and CDR2 SYGVKD. The CDR3 sequence is CAISGSRGASGRTDTQYF. CDR3 coding DNA: TGTGCCATCAGTGGCTCGCGGGGGGCTAGCGGGAGAACAGATACGCAGTATTTT.

This chain uses TRBV2 with TRBJ2-1; D is perhaps TRBD1 (5 bases). The CDR3 loop spans 14 amino acids. The V gene's germline CDR1 is SNHLY and CDR2 FYNNEI. The V and J ends lost 4 bases and 4 bases respectively, with 11 bases between them. The chain's CDR3 is CASSGQSAYNEQFF. CDR3 bases: TGTGCCAGCAGTGGACAGTCGGCTTACAATGAGCAGTTCTTC.

This chain uses TRBV21-1 with TRBJ2-7. TRBV21-1 is described as a pseudogene. This CDR3 contains 15 residues. CDR3 sequence reads: CASSKVLNFPYEQYF. As DNA, the CDR3 is TGTGCCAGCAGCAAAGTCCTCAATTTCCCCTACGAGCAGTACTTC.

The chain uses TRBV4-2 and TRBJ2-3; possible D gene TRBD2, 5 bases. V gave up 0 bases and J gave up 7 bases, with 14 bases separating them. Per the germline V gene, CDR1 is LGHNA and CDR2 is YNFKEQ. This CDR3 comprises 15 residues. The CDR3 is CASSQEEALANTQYF. The CDR3, as DNA: TGTGCCAGCAGCCAAGAGGAGGCCTTGGCTAATACGCAGTATTTT.

This rearrangement joins TRBV6-1 to TRBJ2-7; tentatively, D is TRBD1 (7 bases). The CDR3 runs 15 residues. The germline V gene encodes CDR1 MNHNS and CDR2 SASEGT. Trimming shortened V by 1 base and J by 2 bases, and 12 bases separated the two germline ends. CDR3 sequence reads: CASSEEGGGAYEQYF. The CDR3 region has the DNA TGTGCCAGCAGTGAAGAAGGAGGGGGCGCCTACGAGCAGTACTTC.

The chain employs TRBV21-1 and TRBJ2-1; the DNA was not compared with TRBD2, the D call given in the table. TRBV21-1 is recorded as a pseudogene. There are 17 residues in the CDR3. CDR3 nucleotide sequence: TGTGCCAGCAGCAAACTGCCCGCGGGAGAGAACCACAATGAGCAGTTCTTC. Translation: CASSKLPAGENHNEQFF.

This clone was picked up one time. The sample carries other DNA sequences with the same CDR3. This chain links TRBV6-5 with TRBJ1-1, with D perhaps TRBD1 (5 bases). Germline assignment: CDR1 MNHEY and CDR2 SVGAGI. This CDR3 has 14 residues. V was trimmed by 0 bases and J by 5 bases, leaving 10 bases between them. CDR3 in amino acids: CASSYSSGGTEAFF. The CDR3 DNA reads TGTGCCAGCAGTTACTCTAGTGGGGGGACTGAAGCTTTCTTT.